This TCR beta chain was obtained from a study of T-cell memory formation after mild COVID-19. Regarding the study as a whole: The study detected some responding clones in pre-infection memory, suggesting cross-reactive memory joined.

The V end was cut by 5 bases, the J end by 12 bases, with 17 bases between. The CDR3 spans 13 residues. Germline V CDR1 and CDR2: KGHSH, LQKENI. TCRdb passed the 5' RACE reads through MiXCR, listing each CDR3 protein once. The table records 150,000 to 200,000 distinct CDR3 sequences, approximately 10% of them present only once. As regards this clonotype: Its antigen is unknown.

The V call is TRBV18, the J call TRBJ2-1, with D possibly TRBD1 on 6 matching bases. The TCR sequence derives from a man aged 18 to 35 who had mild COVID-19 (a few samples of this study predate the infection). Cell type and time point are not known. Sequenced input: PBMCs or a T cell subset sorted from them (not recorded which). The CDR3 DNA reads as TGTGCCAGCTCAGCGATGGGGGCCGCTCGGCAGTTCTTC. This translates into CASSAMGAARQFF.